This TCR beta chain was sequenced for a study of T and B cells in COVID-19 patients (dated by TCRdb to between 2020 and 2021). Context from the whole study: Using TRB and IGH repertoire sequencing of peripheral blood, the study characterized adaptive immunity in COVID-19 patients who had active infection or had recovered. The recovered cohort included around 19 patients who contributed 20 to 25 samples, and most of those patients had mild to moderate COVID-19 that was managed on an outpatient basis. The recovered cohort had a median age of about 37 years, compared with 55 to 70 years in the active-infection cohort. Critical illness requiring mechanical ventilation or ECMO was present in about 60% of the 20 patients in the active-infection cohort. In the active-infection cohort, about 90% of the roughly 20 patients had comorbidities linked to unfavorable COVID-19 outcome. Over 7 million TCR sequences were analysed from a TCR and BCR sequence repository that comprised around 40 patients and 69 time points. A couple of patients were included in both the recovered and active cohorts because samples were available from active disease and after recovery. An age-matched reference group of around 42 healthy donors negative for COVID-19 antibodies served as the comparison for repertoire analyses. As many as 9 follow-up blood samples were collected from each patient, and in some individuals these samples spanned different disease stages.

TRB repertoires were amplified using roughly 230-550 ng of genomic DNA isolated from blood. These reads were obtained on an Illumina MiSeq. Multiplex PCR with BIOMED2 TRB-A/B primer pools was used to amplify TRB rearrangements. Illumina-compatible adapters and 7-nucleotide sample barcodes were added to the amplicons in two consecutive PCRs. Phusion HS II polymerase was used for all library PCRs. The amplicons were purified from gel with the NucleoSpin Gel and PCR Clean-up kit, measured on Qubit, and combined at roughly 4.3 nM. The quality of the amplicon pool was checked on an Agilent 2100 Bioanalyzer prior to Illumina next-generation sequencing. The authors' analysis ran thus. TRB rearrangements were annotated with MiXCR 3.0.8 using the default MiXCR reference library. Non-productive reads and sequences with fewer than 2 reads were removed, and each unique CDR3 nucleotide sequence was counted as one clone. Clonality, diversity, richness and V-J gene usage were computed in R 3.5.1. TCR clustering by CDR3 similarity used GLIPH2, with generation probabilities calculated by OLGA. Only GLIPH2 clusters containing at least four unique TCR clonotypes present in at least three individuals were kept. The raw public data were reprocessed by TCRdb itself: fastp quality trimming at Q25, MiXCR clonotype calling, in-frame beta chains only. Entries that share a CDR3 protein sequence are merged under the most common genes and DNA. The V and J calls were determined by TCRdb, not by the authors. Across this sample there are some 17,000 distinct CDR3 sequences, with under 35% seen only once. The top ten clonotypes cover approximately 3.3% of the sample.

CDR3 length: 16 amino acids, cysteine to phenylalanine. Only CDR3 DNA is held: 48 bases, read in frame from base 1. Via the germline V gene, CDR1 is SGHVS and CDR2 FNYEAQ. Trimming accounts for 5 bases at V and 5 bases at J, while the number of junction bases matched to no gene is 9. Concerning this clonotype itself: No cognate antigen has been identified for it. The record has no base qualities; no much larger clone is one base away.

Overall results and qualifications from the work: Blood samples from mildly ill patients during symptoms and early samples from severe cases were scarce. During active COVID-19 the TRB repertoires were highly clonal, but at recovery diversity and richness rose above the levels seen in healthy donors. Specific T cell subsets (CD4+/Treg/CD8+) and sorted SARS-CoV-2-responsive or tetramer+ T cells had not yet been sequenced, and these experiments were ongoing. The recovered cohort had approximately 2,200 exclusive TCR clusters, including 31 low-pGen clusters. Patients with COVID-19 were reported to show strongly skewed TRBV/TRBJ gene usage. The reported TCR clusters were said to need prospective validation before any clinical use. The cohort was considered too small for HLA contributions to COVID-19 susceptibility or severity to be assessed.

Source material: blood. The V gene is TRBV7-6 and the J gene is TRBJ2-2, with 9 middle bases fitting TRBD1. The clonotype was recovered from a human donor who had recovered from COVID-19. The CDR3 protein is CASSITGGAYTGELFF. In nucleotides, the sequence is TGTGCCAGCAGCATCACAGGGGGCGCTTATACCGGGGAGCTGTTTTTT.